This T cell receptor (beta chain) is drawn from a study of Ad26.COV2.S vaccination and SARS-CoV-2 variants. The CDR3 has 14 amino acids. Germline values: CDR1 MDHEN, CDR2 SYDVKM. V lost 6 bases to trimming and J lost 1 base, with 12 bases between them. Repertoires were generated with immunoSEQ multiplex PCR, while TCRdb's copy carries only in-frame clones and drops some. The repertoire consists of fewer than 150,000 clones, with approximately 90% occurring once and the leading ten covering around 5%. The rearrangement uses TRBV28 and TRBJ1-2, with D perhaps matching TRBD1 (5 bases). The sample in question was peripheral blood, obtained after recovery from COVID-19. The source of this sequence is a human donor who had recovered from COVID-19. The CDR3 nucleotides are TGTGCCAGCAGCCGATTACAGGTTAACTATGGCTACACCTTC. It encodes CASSRLQVNYGYTF.